This T cell receptor beta chain was captured by sequencing in a study of blood T cell repertoires in COVID-19. The overall study: COVID-19 samples from acute and convalescent phases originated in the United States, Italy and Spain. Nucleic acid was either cDNA or gDNA, and it came from T cells, B-cell-depleted T cells, or PBMCs.

In germline, CDR1 is SGHNT, CDR2 YYREEE (reference sequence). This CDR3 region has 13 residues. The V end was cut by 3 bases, the J end by 1 base, with 6 bases between. In the authors' workflow: Counts of nucleated cells, estimated from reference gene primer amplification, were obtained. Repertoires were generated with immunoSEQ multiplex PCR, while TCRdb's copy carries only in-frame clones and drops some. That table furnishes V, J and clone size, whereas the DNA furnished D and trimming. This table holds 200,000 to 300,000 clones, around 90% found once. Sequencing was done on a sample of peripheral blood. This receptor was identified in a man between 60 and 75 years old who had recovered from COVID-19. V usage is TRBV5-4 and J usage is TRBJ2-3; no clear D. The chain's CDR3 is CASSYSGTDTQYF. The CDR3 DNA follows: TGTGCCAGCAGCTACTCCGGCACAGATACGCAGTATTTT.